This T cell receptor (beta chain) was sequenced in a study of blood T cell repertoires in COVID-19. Sequencing was performed with immunoSEQ multiplex PCR; in TCRdb, only in-frame clones are kept and a portion is missing. Among about 110,000 clones listed, less than 75% were seen once. Germline CDR1 MNHNS, CDR2 SASEGT. V lost 2 bases, J lost 6 bases, and 15 bases stayed unmatched. This CDR3 contains 17 residues. The sequenced material came from peripheral blood. The TCR comes from a woman between 40 and 55 years old with acute or convalescent COVID-19. The chain recombines TRBV6-1 with TRBJ1-2, with 7 bases matching TRBD1. CDR3 amino acids: CASSEKTGTGPPNGYTF. In DNA, the CDR3 is TGTGCCAGCAGTGAAAAGACAGGGACCGGACCCCCAAATGGCTACACCTTC.